This T cell receptor (beta chain) was recorded in a study of T cell responses to AZD1222 COVID-19 vaccine. TCRdb's copy holds only in-frame clones and misses some; the assay was immunoSEQ multiplex PCR. The data contain 100,000 to 150,000 clones, around nine tenths of them singletons. Germline lookup yields CDR1 SEHNR and CDR2 FQNEAQ (reference sequence). With 6 bases removed from V and 3 bases from J, the gap between germline ends came to 8 bases. The CDR3 sequence is 12 residues long. Sequencing used peripheral blood, obtained on day 0 of AZD1222 vaccination. This sequence originates from an adult in good health. The chain carries TRBV7-9 and TRBJ1-2, with unresolved D. Written as DNA, the CDR3 is TGTGCCAGCAGTGACACCGACTATGGCTACACCTTC. It is translated as CASSDTDYGYTF.